This TCR beta chain was recovered during a study of blood T cell repertoires in COVID-19. Whole-study context: T cells, B-cell-depleted T cells, or PBMCs provided the cDNA or gDNA that served as material.

The method was immunoSEQ multiplex PCR; TCRdb's version includes in-frame clones alone and lacks a portion of them. The sample lists about 92,000 clones, roughly 84% seen once, with 9.5% to 15% in the top ten. This TCR was sampled from a human donor in a cohort sampled during active COVID-19. Sequencing was done on a sample of peripheral blood.

CDR3 sequence reads: CSVEGTGFSDTQYF. Written as DNA, the CDR3 is TGCAGCGTTGAAGGGACAGGGTTTTCGGATACGCAGTATTTT. This chain connects TRBV29-1 to TRBJ2-3, with 8 bases that match TRBD1. Germline V gene data show CDR1 as SQVTM and CDR2 as ANQGSEA. The CDR3 extends over 14 amino acids. The trim removed 1 base at V and 6 bases at J, leaving 6 bases unmatched.